The 11 T cell receptor beta chains listed next were all sequenced from one sample in a study of T cell repertoires in cytomegalovirus infection. TCRdb used MiXCR to reprocess the reads, holding one entry per CDR3 protein. Of approximately 260,000 distinct CDR3 sequences in the sample, more than 15% were seen once. What was sequenced was CD8+ T cells from PBMCs. Receptors were obtained from a human donor in good health (CMV status not recorded). Some clones in this sample may be carry-over from other donors' samples.

This clonotype came up many times. The J gene is TRBJ1-1, the V gene TRBV12-5; D uncertain. V was clipped by 5 bases and J by 2 bases, with 9 bases between them. Germline assignment: CDR1 LGHNT and CDR2 FRNRAP. CDR3 length equals 13 residues. CDR3 coding DNA: TGTGCTAGTGGTCCGGGTGTTAACACTGAAGCTTTCTTT. It yields the protein CASGPGVNTEAFF.

The sample holds a few counts of this clonotype. The chain has TRBV28 and TRBJ1-4; D unclear. The CDR3 consists of 15 residues. With 4 bases removed from V and 6 bases from J, the gap between germline ends came to 15 bases. Germline V gene lookup returns CDR1 MDHEN and CDR2 SYDVKM. DNA of the CDR3: TGTGCCAGCAGTTCGCCACCAGGAGACTATGAAAAACTGTTTTTT. It translates to CASSSPPGDYEKLFF.

The table lists this clonotype with a few counts. The V gene is TRBV7-6, the J gene TRBJ1-1, with a tentative D call TRBD1 (6 bases). The CDR3 loop spans 16 amino acids. Trimming left V 0 bases short and J 1 base short, with 12 bases between. Germline values: CDR1 SGHVS, CDR2 FNYEAQ. Written as DNA, the CDR3 is TGTGCCAGCAGCTTAGCGGAGGGGGGTGGGAACACTGAAGCTTTCTTT. Its translation is CASSLAEGGGNTEAFF. The full variable domain, rest sourced from reference TRBV7-6 and TRBJ1-1, is GAGVSQSPRYKVTKRGQDVALRCDPISGHVSLYWYRQALGQGPEFLTYFNYEAQQDKSGLPNDRFSAERPEGSISTLTIQRTEQRDSAMYRCASSLAEGGGNTEAFFGQGTRLTVV.

This clonotype was counted ten times or more. V usage is TRBV5-1 and J usage is TRBJ1-4, with a weak D call TRBD1 (5 bases). The germline CDR1 and CDR2 sequences are SGHRS and YFSETQ. The CDR3 has 14 amino acids. Trimming took 4 bases from V and 4 from J, leaving 11 bases between them. The CDR3 sequence: CASSTWGSNEKLFF. The CDR3 DNA is TGCGCCAGCAGCACTTGGGGCAGTAATGAAAAACTGTTTTTT. The full variable domain, with the rest looked up from reference TRBV5-1 and TRBJ1-4, is KAGVTQTPRYLIKTRGQQVTLSCSPISGHRSVSWYQQTPGQGLQFLFEYFSETQRNKGNFPGRFSGRQFSNSRSEMNVSTLELGDSALYLCASSTWGSNEKLFFGSGTQLSVL.

This clonotype has only a few counts. V usage is TRBV9 and J usage is TRBJ1-1, with TRBD1 matching 8 bases. The CDR3 contains 15 residues. Losses at the gene ends were 2 bases for V and 4 bases for J; bases not matched to a gene: 7. Germline assignment: CDR1 SGDLS and CDR2 YYNGEE. The CDR3 reads CASSVGTGGGTEAFF. In DNA, the CDR3 is TGTGCCAGCAGCGTCGGAACAGGGGGTGGCACTGAAGCTTTCTTT.

V is TRBV28 and J is TRBJ1-4; 7 bases fit TRBD1. The V and J ends lost 2 bases and 2 bases, in that order; junction bases with no gene match: 5. This CDR3 contains 16 residues. The germline gives CDR1 MDHEN, CDR2 SYDVKM. The CDR3 loop reads CASSLEGAPTNEKLFF. DNA of the CDR3: TGTGCCAGCAGTTTAGAGGGGGCGCCCACTAATGAAAAACTGTTTTTT.

This rearrangement joins TRBV28 to TRBJ2-7; 10 nucleotides agree with TRBD2. CDR1 and CDR2 (germline): MDHEN, SYDVKM. With 7 bases clipped from V and 3 bases from J, the junction kept 3 bases outside the gene matches. There are 13 residues in the CDR3. The CDR3 DNA is TGTGCCAGCACTCGACTAGCGGGCTACGAGCAGTACTTC. Encoded protein: CASTRLAGYEQYF.

The sample holds many counts of this clonotype. The V gene is TRBV28, the J gene TRBJ2-3; 10 bases are shared with TRBD1. Trimming at V came to 5 bases and at J to 2 bases, leaving 10 bases not matched to a gene. Germline-derived CDR1 and CDR2 are MDHEN and SYDVKM. The CDR3 loop spans 17 amino acids. CDR3 amino acids: CASSLDRGIHSTDTQYF. The CDR3 DNA follows: TGTGCCAGCAGTCTGGACAGGGGGATCCACTCCACAGATACGCAGTATTTT.

The rearrangement joins TRBV7-6 to TRBJ2-1; no clear D gene. The V gene's germline CDR1 is SGHVS and CDR2 FNYEAQ. The CDR3 spans 15 residues. Trimming cost V 5 bases and J 0 bases, with 11 bases left between them. The CDR3 here is CASSPDWDSYNEQFF. The CDR3 nucleotides read TGTGCCAGCAGCCCCGATTGGGACTCCTACAATGAGCAGTTCTTC.

This clonotype was counted at least ten times. One end of the junction does not line up with germline, which may come from a read error. The chain carries TRBV29-1 and TRBJ2-7; tentatively, D is TRBD2 (5 bases). The CDR3 consists of 12 residues. In germline, CDR1 is SQVTM, CDR2 ANQGSEA. The CDR3 sequence is CSVEGGASEQYF. CDR3 DNA sequence: TGCAGCGTCGAAGGAGGTGCGTCTGAGCAGTACTTC.

This clonotype has a handful of counts. The rearrangement links TRBV7-6 to TRBJ1-2; TRBD1 is a possible D gene (5 bases). CDR3 length: 13 residues. Germline lookup yields CDR1 SGHVS and CDR2 FNYEAQ. Trimming left V 4 bases short and J 8 bases short, with 14 bases between. In nucleotides, the CDR3 is TGTGCCAGCAGCTCTGCAGACAGTCCCGGCTACACCTTC. It codes for CASSSADSPGYTF.